Below, 17 T cell receptor beta chains from the same sample are listed, as sequenced in a study of T cell changes during pregnancy in multiple sclerosis. Produced via immunoSEQ multiplex PCR; TCRdb's table is partial and in-frame only. Of around 80,000 clones listed, 85% to 95% are singletons. The material sequenced was peripheral blood, taken in the second trimester of pregnancy. The source is a female donor in good health, enrolled as a control in a pregnancy study.

J is TRBJ2-1 and V is TRBV5-1; no clear D. The V end lost 0 bases, the J end lost 7 bases, and 17 bases lay between the germline ends. CDR1 and CDR2 from the germline V gene are SGHRS and YFSETQ. This CDR3 spans 16 amino acids. The CDR3 nucleotides read TGCGCCAGCAGCTTGGATCTAGTGCGGTCGGGTAATGAGCAGTTCTTC. Encoded protein: CASSLDLVRSGNEQFF.

The chain is built from TRBV5-1 and TRBJ2-1, with TRBD1 as a possible D gene (6 bases). CDR1 and CDR2 from the germline V gene are SGHRS and YFSETQ. V dropped 6 bases and J dropped 1 base, with 8 bases sitting between them. The CDR3 spans 13 residues. CDR3 sequence reads: CASNRDSYNEQFF. The CDR3 DNA follows: TGCGCCAGCAACAGGGATTCCTACAATGAGCAGTTCTTC.

The chain has TRBV6-5 and TRBJ2-7; 10 bases agree with TRBD2. The CDR3 runs 15 residues. In germline, CDR1 is MNHEY, CDR2 SVGAGI. J lost 5 bases, V lost 1 base, and 5 bases had no gene match. The CDR3 nucleotides are TGTGCCAGCAGTTACTTGGGACTAGCGAACAACGAGCAGTACTTC. Amino acids: CASSYLGLANNEQYF.

The chain recombines TRBV6-1 with TRBJ2-7; TRBD1 matches at 11 bases. V gave up 8 bases and J gave up 3 bases; unmatched junction bases: 6. Per germline, CDR1 MNHNS and CDR2 SASEGT. CDR3 length: 14 amino acids. The CDR3 region has the DNA TGTGCCAGCCTCCGGGACAGGGGGGTCTACGAGCAGTACTTC. Translation gives CASLRDRGVYEQYF.

The rearrangement links TRBV2 to TRBJ1-5, with unresolved D. This CDR3 has 15 amino acids. In germline, CDR1 is SNHLY, CDR2 FYNNEI. The germline V and J ends were trimmed by 0 bases and 8 bases, with 14 bases remaining between them. As DNA, the CDR3 is TGTGCCAGCAGTGAAGCCCTTGGAGGTGTAGAGCCCCAGCATTTT. Translating it yields CASSEALGGVEPQHF.

The chain joins TRBV29-1 to TRBJ1-2; 8 positions match TRBD1. This CDR3 has 14 residues. The V segment lost 2 bases and the J segment 8 bases; nucleotides outside the gene matches: 10. The V gene's germline CDR1 is SQVTM and CDR2 ANQGSEA. The CDR3 region is CSVEINPTGDGYTF. The CDR3 region has the DNA TGCAGCGTTGAAATAAACCCGACAGGGGACGGCTACACCTTC.

This clone was picked up one time. The rearrangement uses TRBV19 and TRBJ2-1; 10 positions agree with TRBD2. V was pared by 1 base and J by 7 bases, with 7 bases of the junction left unmatched. The germline V gene encodes CDR1 LNHDA and CDR2 SQIVND (reference sequence). The CDR3 totals 16 residues. This chain's CDR3 is CASSIVASGSQNEQFF. DNA of the CDR3: TGTGCCAGTAGTATAGTGGCTAGCGGGAGTCAGAATGAGCAGTTCTTC.

This chain uses TRBV5-1 with TRBJ1-1; a weak D match, TRBD1 (6 bases). Germline lookup yields CDR1 SGHRS and CDR2 YFSETQ. Between the trimmed V and J ends, which lost 2 bases and 6 bases, there was a span of 11 bases. The CDR3 totals 13 residues. The CDR3 region is CASSFSDRSEAFF. The DNA of the CDR3 is TGCGCCAGCAGCTTTTCGGACAGATCTGAAGCTTTCTTT.

The chain joins TRBV28 to TRBJ1-2; 8 bases map to TRBD1. V lost 2 bases to trimming and J lost 2 bases; unmatched junction nucleotides: 13. CDR3 length equals 18 residues. Germline CDR1 is MDHEN and CDR2 is SYDVKM. The DNA for the CDR3 is TGTGCCAGCAGTTTACCGGACAGGGCTCCCCAACCCAACTATGGCTACACCTTC. Encoded protein: CASSLPDRAPQPNYGYTF.

The rearrangement links TRBV6-6 to TRBJ2-7, with 7 nucleotides matching TRBD1. V was pared by 2 bases and J by 2 bases, with 9 bases of the junction left unmatched. Germline V CDR1 and CDR2: MNHNY, SVGAGI (reference sequence). This CDR3 is 16 amino acids long. CDR3 amino acids: CASSYTGQTLTYEQYF. The CDR3 coding sequence is TGTGCCAGCAGTTACACGGGACAGACTTTAACCTACGAGCAGTACTTC.

The rearrangement joins TRBV11-2 to TRBJ1-4, with TRBD1 identical over 8 bases. V dropped 5 bases and J dropped 2; count of bases not matched to a gene: 7. The CDR3 sequence is 16 residues long. CDR1 and CDR2 (germline): SGHAT, FQNNGV. The CDR3 spells CASSPWTGSTNEKLFF. CDR3 nucleotides: TGTGCCAGCAGCCCATGGACAGGGAGTACTAATGAAAAACTGTTTTTT.

The chain joins TRBV5-6 to TRBJ1-1; maybe TRBD1 (5 bases). V was shortened by 7 bases and J by 0 bases, with 10 bases between the two germline ends. Germline-derived CDR1 and CDR2 are SGHDT and YYEEEE. This CDR3 spans 13 amino acids. The chain's CDR3 is CASLEGLNTEAFF. The CDR3 DNA is TGTGCCAGCTTGGAGGGGCTGAACACTGAAGCTTTCTTT.

This chain joins TRBV5-4 and TRBJ2-3; 8 bases are a match to TRBD2. V lost 4 bases to trimming and J lost 5 bases; unmatched junction nucleotides: 12. Germline V gives CDR1 SGHNT, CDR2 YYREEE (reference sequence). The CDR3 is 16 residues long. The CDR3 DNA reads TGTGCCAGCAGCCCCCCTTCGCGGGAGGTTCGAGATACGCAGTATTTT. Residues: CASSPPSREVRDTQYF.

The chain has TRBV2 and TRBJ2-1, with D tentatively TRBD1 (6 bases). Trimming took 6 bases from V and 3 from J, leaving 12 bases between them. The CDR3 length is 14 residues. CDR1 SNHLY and CDR2 FYNNEI come from the germline V gene. This CDR3 is CASSPGHNYNEQFF. CDR3 sequence (DNA): TGTGCCAGCAGCCCGGGACACAACTACAATGAGCAGTTCTTC. Full variable domain (rest looked up from reference TRBV2 and TRBJ2-1): EPEVTQTPSHQVTQMGQEVILRCVPISNHLYFYWYRQILGQKVEFLVSFYNNEISEKSEIFDDQFSVERPDGSNFTLKIRSTKLEDSAMYFCASSPGHNYNEQFFGPGTRLTVL.

The rearrangement joins TRBV11-3 to TRBJ2-7; tentatively, D is TRBD2 (5 bases). V gave up 2 bases and J gave up 5 bases, with 10 bases separating them. Germline assignment: CDR1 SGHNT and CDR2 YENEEA. The CDR3 is made up of 13 amino acids. In DNA form, the CDR3 reads TGTGCCAGCAGCTTAAAATCGGGGAACGAGCAGTACTTC. This translates into CASSLKSGNEQYF. The variable domain in full, with the rest retrieved from reference TRBV11-3 and TRBJ2-7, is EAGVVQSPRYKIIEKKQPVAFWCNPISGHNTLYWYLQNLGQGPELLIRYENEEAVDDSQLPKDRFSAERLKGVDSTLKIQPAELGDSAVYLCASSLKSGNEQYFGPGTRLTVT.

This chain links TRBV28 with TRBJ1-1; 8 bases align to TRBD1. CDR3 size: 13 residues. Germline trimming cut 8 bases from V and 3 bases from J; bases unmatched to any gene: 5. CDR1 MDHEN and CDR2 SYDVKM come from the germline V gene. Here the CDR3 reads CASLTGAYTEAFF. DNA for the CDR3: TGTGCCAGCCTGACAGGGGCGTACACTGAAGCTTTCTTT. Filled out from reference TRBV28 and TRBJ1-1, the complete variable domain reads DVKVTQSSRYLVKRTGEKVFLECVQDMDHENMFWYRQDPGLGLRLIYFSYDVKMKEKGDIPEGYSVSREKKERFSLILESASTNQTSMYLCASLTGAYTEAFFGQGTRLTVV.

The V call is TRBV6-5, the J call TRBJ1-1; the D gene is possibly TRBD1 (5 bases). Trimming shortened V by 5 bases and J by 1 base, and 11 bases separated the two germline ends. The CDR3 length is 14 residues. Germline V lookup: CDR1 MNHEY, CDR2 SVGAGI. The CDR3 loop reads CASSKATGNTEAFF. The DNA of the CDR3 is TGTGCCAGCAGTAAAGCCACAGGGAACACTGAAGCTTTCTTT.